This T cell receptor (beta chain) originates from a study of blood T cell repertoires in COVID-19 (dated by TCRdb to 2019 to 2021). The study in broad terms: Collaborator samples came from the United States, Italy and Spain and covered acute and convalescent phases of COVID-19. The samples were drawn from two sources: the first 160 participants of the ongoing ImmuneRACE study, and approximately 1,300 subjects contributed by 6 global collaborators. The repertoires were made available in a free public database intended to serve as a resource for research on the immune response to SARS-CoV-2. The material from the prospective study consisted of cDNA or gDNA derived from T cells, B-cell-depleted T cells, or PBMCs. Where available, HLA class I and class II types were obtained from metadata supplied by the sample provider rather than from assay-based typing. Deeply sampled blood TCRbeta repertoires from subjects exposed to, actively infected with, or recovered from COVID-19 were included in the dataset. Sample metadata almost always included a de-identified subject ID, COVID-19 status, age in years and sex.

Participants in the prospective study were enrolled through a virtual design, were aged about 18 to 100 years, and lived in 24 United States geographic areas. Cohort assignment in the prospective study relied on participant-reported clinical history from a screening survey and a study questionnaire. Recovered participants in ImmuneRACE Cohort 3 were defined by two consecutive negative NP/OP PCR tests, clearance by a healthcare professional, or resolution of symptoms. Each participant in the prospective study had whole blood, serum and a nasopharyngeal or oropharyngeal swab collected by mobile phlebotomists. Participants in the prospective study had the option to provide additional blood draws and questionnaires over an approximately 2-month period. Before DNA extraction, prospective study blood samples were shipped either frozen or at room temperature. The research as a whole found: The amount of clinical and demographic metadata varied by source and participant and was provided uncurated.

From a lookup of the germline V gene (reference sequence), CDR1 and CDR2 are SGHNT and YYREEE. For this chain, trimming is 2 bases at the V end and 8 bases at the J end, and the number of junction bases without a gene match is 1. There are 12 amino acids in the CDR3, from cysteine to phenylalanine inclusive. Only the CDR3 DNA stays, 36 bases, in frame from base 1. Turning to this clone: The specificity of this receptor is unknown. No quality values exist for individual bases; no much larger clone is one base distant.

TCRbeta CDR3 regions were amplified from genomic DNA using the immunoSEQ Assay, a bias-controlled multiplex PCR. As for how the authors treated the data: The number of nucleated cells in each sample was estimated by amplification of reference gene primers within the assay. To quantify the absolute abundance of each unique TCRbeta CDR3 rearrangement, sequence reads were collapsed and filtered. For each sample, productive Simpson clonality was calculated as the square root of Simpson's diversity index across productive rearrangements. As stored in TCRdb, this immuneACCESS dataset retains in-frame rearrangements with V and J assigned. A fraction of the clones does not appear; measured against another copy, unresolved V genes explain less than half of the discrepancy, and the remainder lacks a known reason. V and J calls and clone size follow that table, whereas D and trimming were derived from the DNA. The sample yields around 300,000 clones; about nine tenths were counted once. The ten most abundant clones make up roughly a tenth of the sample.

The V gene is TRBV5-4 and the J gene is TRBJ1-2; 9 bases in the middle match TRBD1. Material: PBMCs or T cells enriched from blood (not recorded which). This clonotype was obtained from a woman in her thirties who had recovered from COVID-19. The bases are TGTGCCAGCAGCTTCACAGGGGGCGGCTACACCTTC. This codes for CASSFTGGGYTF. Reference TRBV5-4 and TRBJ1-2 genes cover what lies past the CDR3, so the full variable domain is ETGVTQSPTHLIKTRGQQVTLRCSSQSGHNTVSWYQQALGQGPQFIFQYYREEENGRGNFPPRFSGLQFPNYSSELNVNALELDDSALYLCASSFTGGGYTFGSGTRLTVV.